This T cell receptor (delta chain) is drawn from a study of γδ T cells in repeated Plasmodium falciparum infection. The overall study: Malaria-naive adults were infected with P. falciparum NF54 four times over roughly 590 days.

TCRdb re-called the multiplex PCR reads with CATT. The sample lists 85,000 to 100,000 delta-chain clones; 0.98% were seen once. The CDR3 spans 17 residues. The V segment lost 3 bases and the J segment 0 bases; nucleotides outside the gene matches: 11. Germline lookup yields CDR1 GEAIGNYY and CDR2 EKD. Concerning this clone: The translation of this DNA and the TCRdb protein of a much larger clone differ at residue 6, probably owing to a read error; the protein shown here is translated from the DNA.

Bulk repertoires came from Vgamma9/Vdelta2+ or Vdelta2-negative gammadelta T cells flow-sorted from PBMC. Sample: gamma-delta T cells from blood. This sequence originates from a pool of human donors (malaria-infected and uninfected, not separated). This chain links TRDV2 with TRDJ1, with 8 bases that match TRDD3. The J gene, not given by TCRdb, was assigned here from a germline match of the nucleotide sequence. DNA for the CDR3: TGTGCCTGTGACCCCCCTCGAGCTGGGGGACACACCGATAAACTCATCTTT. It codes for CACDPPRAGGHTDKLIF.